This TCR beta chain is drawn from a study of neurological immune-mediated disorders. The V gene's germline CDR1 is WNHNN and CDR2 SYGVQD (reference sequence). Trimming removed 3 bases from V and 10 bases from J, with 13 bases in between. CDR3 length equals 14 residues. TCRdb re-analysed the 5' RACE reads in MiXCR, keeping a single row per CDR3 protein. There are roughly 70,000 distinct CDR3 sequences in the sample; less than 5.5% occur only once, and 2.8% lies in the top ten. Material for sequencing was PBMCs. This sequence was found in a woman aged 25 to 39 with multiple sclerosis. V usage is TRBV10-1 and J usage is TRBJ1-6; D remains unclear. The CDR3 DNA sequence: TGCGCCAGCAGTGAAGGGATCGTGGGCTCACCCCTCCACTTT. Its protein product is CASSEGIVGSPLHF.